This paragraph covers one T cell receptor beta chain sequence. Antigen specificity is unknown. The sample is drawn from a study of T cells in localized non-small cell lung cancer. Each adjacent lung sample was taken at least 2 cm from the tumor margin and was free of atypia. Study findings and constraints: Appearance in adjacent lung was seen for a median around 60 of the top 100 tumor clones. It remains possible that heterogeneity exists, since only one tumor region was sequenced.

The table came from immunoSEQ multiplex PCR; TCRdb's copy has only in-frame clones and leaves some out. The sample consists of about 2,200 clones, 20% to 25% of them appearing once. Germline V CDR1 and CDR2: MGHRA, YSYEKL. The CDR3 is 17 amino acids. With 3 bases clipped from V and 4 bases from J, the junction kept 11 bases outside the gene matches. The clonotype comes from a female donor with stage II lung adenocarcinoma. The chain combines TRBV4-1 with TRBJ1-4; 7 bases fit TRBD1. The sequenced sample was normal lung tissue next to the tumor, obtained before any cancer treatment. CDR3 DNA: TGCGCCAGCAGCCAGATCGAAGGGGGCGCGGGTAATGAAAAACTGTTTTTT. Encoded protein: CASSQIEGGAGNEKLFF.